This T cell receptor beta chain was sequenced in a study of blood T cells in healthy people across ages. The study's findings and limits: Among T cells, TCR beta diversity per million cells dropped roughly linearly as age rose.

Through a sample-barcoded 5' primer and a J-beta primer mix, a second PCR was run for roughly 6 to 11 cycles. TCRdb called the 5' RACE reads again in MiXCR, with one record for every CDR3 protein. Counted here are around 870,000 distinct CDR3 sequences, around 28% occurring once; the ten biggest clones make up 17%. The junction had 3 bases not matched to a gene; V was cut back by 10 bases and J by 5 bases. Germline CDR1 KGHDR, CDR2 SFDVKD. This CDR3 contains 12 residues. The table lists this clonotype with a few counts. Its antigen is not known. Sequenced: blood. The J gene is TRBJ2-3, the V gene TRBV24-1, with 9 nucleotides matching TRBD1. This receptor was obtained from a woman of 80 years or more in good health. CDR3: CATMDRGDTQYF. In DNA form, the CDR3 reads TGTGCCACTATGGACAGGGGAGATACGCAGTATTTT.